This T cell receptor beta chain was captured in a study of CD8 T cells in Susac syndrome. The CDR3 loop spans 16 amino acids. Germline CDR1 LNHNV, CDR2 YYDKDF (reference sequence). V was pared by 0 bases and J by 4 bases, with 16 bases between. The CD8+ and CD4+ T cells were isolated magnetically using a negative isolation approach, whereas the TEMRA cells were enriched by FACS. RNA totalling roughly 0.5 to 1 ug underwent reverse transcription with random hexamers. Via MiXCR, TCRdb re-called the immunoSEQ multiplex PCR reads, giving one row per CDR3 protein. The table has fewer than 150,000 distinct CDR3 sequences, 85% to 95% seen once; the top ten hold approximately 0.27%.

The chain is built from TRBV15 and TRBJ2-7; D gene ambiguous. The TCR sequence derives from a human donor in good health. Material: CD8+ T cells from PBMCs. The DNA for the CDR3 is TGTGCCACCAGCAGAGACGCACTATCTAGTGATTACGAGCAGTACTTC. This sequence encodes CATSRDALSSDYEQYF.